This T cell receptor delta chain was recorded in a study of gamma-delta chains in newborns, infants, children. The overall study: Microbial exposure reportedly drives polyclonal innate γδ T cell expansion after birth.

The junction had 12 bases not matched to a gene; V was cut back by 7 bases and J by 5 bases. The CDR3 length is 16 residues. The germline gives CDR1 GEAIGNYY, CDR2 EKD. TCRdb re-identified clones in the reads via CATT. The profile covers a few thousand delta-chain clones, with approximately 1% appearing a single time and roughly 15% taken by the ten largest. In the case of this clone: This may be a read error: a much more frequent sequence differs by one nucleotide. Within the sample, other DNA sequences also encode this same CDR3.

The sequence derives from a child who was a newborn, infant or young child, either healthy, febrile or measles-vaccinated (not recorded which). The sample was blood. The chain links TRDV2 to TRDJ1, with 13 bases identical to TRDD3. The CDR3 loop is CACDVLGDTRGDKLIF. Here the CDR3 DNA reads TGTGCCTGCGACGTACTGGGGGATACGCGCGGTGATAAACTCATCTTT.